This TCR beta chain was documented in a study of cytotoxic CD8 clonotypes in ibrutinib-treated CLL. Germline V gene lookup returns CDR1 SGHRS and CDR2 YFSETQ. V was clipped by 4 bases and J by 0 bases; unmatched bases: 11. The CDR3 is 18 amino acids. A 1 in 200,000 to 1 in 1 million T cell depth was the sequencing target. Assay used: immunoSEQ multiplex PCR; TCRdb lists only in-frame clones, some missing. The sample includes roughly 51,000 clones, around 53% of them seen just once. V usage is TRBV5-1 and J usage is TRBJ2-3; 10 nucleotides align to TRBD2. This sequence originates from a human donor with chronic lymphocytic leukemia. The sample in question was PBMCs, obtained after 12 months of ibrutinib treatment. The DNA for the CDR3 is TGCGCCAGCAGCCAGGCCTCTGGACTAGCGGAAAGCACAGATACGCAGTATTTT. This encodes CASSQASGLAESTDTQYF. Drawing the rest from reference TRBV5-1 and TRBJ2-3, the complete variable domain is KAGVTQTPRYLIKTRGQQVTLSCSPISGHRSVSWYQQTPGQGLQFLFEYFSETQRNKGNFPGRFSGRQFSNSRSEMNVSTLELGDSALYLCASSQASGLAESTDTQYFGPGTRLTVL.